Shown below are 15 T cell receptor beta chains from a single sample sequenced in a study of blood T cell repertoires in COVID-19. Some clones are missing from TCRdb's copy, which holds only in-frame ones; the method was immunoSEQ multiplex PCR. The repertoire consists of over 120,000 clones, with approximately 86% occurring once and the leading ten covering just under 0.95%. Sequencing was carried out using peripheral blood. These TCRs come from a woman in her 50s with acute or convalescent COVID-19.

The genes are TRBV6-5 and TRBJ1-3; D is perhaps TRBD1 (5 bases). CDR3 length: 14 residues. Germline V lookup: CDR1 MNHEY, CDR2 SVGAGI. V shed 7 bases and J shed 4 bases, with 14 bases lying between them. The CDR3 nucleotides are TGTGCCAGCAACAAAGGAGGGGCCGGAAACACCATATATTTT. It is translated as CASNKGGAGNTIYF.

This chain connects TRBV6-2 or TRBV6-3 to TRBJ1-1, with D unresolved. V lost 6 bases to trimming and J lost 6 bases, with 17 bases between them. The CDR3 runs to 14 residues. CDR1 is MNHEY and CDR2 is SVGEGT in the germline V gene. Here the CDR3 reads CASSPLIGVAEAFF. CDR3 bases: TGTGCCAGCAGCCCCCTGATCGGGGTGGCTGAAGCTTTCTTT.

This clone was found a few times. The CDR3 coding sequence is TGTGCCAGCAGTGCCCTAGGGACAGGGGGAAACACCGGGGAGCTGTTTTTT. It encodes CASSALGTGGNTGELFF. J is TRBJ2-2 and V is TRBV2, with TRBD1 matching 11 bases. Germline CDR1 is SNHLY and CDR2 is FYNNEI. CDR3 length equals 17 residues. Unmatched junction bases numbered 6, after V lost 4 bases and J lost 2 bases.

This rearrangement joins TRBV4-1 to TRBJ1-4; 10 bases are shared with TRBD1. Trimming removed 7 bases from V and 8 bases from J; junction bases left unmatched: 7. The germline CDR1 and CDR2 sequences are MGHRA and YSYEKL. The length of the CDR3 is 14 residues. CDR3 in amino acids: CASTPLTGGEKLFF. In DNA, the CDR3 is TGCGCCAGCACTCCTCTGACAGGGGGCGAAAAACTGTTTTTT.

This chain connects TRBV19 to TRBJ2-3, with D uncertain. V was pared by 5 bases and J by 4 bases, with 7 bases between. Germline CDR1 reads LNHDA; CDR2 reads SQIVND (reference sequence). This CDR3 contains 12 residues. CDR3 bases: TGTGCCAGTAGTGAGTTCCCAGATACGCAGTATTTT. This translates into CASSEFPDTQYF.

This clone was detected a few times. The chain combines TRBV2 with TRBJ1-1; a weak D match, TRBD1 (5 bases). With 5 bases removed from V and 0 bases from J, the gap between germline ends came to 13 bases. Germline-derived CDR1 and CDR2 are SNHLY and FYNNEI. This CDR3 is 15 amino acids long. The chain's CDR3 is CASSIRQRMNTEAFF. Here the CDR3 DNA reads TGTGCCAGCAGTATTCGACAGAGGATGAACACTGAAGCTTTCTTT.

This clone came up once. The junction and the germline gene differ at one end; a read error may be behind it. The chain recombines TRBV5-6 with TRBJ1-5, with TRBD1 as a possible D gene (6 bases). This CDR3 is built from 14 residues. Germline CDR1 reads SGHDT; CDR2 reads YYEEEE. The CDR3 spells CASTLGGHLQPQHF. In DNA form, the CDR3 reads TGTGCCAGCACCTTGGGGGGGCATCTCCAGCCCCAGCATTTT.

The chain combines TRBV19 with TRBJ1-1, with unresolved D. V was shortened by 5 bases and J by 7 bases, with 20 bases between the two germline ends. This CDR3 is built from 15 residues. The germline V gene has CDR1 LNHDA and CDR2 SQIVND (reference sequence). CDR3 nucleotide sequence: TGTGCCAGTAGTTCGGGAGCTGCCATAAGGAATGAAGCTTTCTTT. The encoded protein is CASSSGAAIRNEAFF.

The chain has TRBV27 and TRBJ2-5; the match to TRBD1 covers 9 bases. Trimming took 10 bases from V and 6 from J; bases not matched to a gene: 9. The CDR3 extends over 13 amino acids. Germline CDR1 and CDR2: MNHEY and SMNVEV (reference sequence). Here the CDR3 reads CATSTGGAQTQYF. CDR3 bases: TGTGCCACCTCCACAGGGGGCGCGCAGACCCAGTACTTC.

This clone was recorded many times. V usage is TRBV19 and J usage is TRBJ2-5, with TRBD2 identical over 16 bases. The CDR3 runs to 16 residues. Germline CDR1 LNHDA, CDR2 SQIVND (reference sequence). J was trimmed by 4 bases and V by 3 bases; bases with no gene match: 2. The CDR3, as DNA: TGTGCCAGTAGTATGGGGACTAGCGGGAGGGGAGAGACCCAGTACTTC. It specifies CASSMGTSGRGETQYF.

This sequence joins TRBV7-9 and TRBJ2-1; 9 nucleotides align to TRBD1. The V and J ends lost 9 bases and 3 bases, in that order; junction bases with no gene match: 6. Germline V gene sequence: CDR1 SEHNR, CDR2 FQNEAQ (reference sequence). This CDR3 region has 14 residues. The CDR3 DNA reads TGTGCCAGTCCACAGGGGGCCGACTACAATGAGCAGTTCTTC. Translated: CASPQGADYNEQFF.

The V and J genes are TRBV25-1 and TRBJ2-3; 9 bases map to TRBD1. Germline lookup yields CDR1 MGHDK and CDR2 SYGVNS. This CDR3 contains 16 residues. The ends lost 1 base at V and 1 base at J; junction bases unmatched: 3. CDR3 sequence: CASSEWNRGRTDTQYF. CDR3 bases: TGTGCCAGCAGTGAATGGAACAGGGGGCGCACAGATACGCAGTATTTT.

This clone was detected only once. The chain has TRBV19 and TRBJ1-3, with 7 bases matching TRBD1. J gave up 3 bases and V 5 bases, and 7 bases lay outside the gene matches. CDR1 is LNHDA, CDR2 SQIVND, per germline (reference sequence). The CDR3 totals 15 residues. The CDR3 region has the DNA TGTGCCAGTAGTGACCGGGACAGCTTTGGAAACACCATATATTTT. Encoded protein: CASSDRDSFGNTIYF.

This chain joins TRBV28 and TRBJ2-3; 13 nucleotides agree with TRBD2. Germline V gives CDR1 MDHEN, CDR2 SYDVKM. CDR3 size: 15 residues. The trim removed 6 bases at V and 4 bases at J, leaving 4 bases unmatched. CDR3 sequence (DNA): TGTGCCAGCAGGTGGACTAGCGGGGGAGCAGATACGCAGTATTTT. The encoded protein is CASRWTSGGADTQYF.

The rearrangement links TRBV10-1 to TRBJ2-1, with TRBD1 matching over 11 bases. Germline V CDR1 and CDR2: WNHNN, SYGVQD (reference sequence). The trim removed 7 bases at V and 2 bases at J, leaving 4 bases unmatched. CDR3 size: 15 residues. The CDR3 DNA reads TGCGCCAGCACTAGGACAGGGGGCACCTACAATGAGCAGTTCTTC. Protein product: CASTRTGGTYNEQFF.